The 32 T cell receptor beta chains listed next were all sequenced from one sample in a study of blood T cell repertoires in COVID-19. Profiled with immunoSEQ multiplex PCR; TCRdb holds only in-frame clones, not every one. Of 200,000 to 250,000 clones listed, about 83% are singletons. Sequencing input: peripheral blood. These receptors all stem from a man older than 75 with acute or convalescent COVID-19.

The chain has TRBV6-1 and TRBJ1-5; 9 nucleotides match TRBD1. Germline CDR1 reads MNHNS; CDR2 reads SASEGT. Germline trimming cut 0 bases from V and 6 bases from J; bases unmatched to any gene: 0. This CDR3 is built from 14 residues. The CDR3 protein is CASSEATGGQPQHF. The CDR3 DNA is TGTGCCAGCAGTGAAGCGACAGGGGGTCAGCCCCAGCATTTT.

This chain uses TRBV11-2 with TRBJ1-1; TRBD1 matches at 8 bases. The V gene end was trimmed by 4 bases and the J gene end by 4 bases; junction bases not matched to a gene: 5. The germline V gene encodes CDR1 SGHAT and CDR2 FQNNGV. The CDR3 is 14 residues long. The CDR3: CASSSTDRATEAFF. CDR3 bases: TGTGCCAGCAGCTCCACGGACAGGGCCACTGAAGCTTTCTTT. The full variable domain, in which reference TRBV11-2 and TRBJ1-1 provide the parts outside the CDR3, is EAGVAQSPRYKIIEKRQSVAFWCNPISGHATLYWYQQILGQGPKLLIQFQNNGVVDDSQLPKDRFSAERLKGVDSTLKIQPAKLEDSAVYLCASSSTDRATEAFFGQGTRLTVV.

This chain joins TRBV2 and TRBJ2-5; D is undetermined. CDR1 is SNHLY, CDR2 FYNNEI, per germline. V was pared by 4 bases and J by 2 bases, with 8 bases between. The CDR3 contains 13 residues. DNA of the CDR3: TGTGCCAGCAGTGCCAGCAGGCAAGAGACCCAGTACTTC. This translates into CASSASRQETQYF.

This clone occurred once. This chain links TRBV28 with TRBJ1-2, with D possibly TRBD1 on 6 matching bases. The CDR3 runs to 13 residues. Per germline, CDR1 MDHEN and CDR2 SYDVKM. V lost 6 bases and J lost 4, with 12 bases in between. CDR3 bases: TGTGCCAGCAGGGGGGCAATGGTCTATGGCTACACCTTC. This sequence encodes CASRGAMVYGYTF.

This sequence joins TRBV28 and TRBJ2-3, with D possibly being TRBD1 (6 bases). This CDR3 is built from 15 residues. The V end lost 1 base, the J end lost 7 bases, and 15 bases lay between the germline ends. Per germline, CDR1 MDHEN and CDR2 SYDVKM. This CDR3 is CASSLLQGILNTQYF. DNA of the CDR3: TGTGCCAGCAGTTTATTGCAGGGGATCTTGAATACGCAGTATTTT.

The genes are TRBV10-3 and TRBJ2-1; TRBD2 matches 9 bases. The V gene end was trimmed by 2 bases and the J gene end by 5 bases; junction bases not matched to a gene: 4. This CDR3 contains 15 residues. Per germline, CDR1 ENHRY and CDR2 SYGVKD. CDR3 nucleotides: TGTGCCATCAGTGAGGCGGGAGGGCCCAACAATGAGCAGTTCTTC. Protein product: CAISEAGGPNNEQFF.

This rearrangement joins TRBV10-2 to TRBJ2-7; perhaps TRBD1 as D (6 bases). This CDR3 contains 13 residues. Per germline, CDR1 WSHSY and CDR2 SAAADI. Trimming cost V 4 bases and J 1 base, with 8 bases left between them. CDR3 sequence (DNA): TGCGCCAGCAGTGGACAGGCTTCCTACGAGCAGTACTTC. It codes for CASSGQASYEQYF.

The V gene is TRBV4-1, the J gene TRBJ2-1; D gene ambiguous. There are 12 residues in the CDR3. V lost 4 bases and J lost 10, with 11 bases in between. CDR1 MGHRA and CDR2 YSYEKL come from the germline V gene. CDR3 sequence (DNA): TGCGCCAGCAGCCTCCCTCGCGGCGAGCAGTTCTTC. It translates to CASSLPRGEQFF.

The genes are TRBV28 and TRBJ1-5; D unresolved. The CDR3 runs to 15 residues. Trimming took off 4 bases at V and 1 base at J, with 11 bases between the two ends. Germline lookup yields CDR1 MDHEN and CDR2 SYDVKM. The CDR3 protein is CASSSPSSSNQPQHF. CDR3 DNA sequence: TGTGCCAGCAGTTCCCCTTCCTCGAGCAATCAGCCCCAGCATTTT.

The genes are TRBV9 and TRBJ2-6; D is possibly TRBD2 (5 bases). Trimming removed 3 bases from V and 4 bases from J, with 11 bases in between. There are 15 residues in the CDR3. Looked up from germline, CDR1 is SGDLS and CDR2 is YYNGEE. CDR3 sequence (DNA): TGTGCCAGCAGCGAGCGGCTTTCAGGGGCCAACGTCCTGACTTTC. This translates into CASSERLSGANVLTF.

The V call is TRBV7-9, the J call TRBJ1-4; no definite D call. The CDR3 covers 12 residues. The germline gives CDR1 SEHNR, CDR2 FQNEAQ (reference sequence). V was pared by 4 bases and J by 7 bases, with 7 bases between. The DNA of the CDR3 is TGTGCCAGCAGCTGGGAGGGTGAAAAACTGTTTTTT. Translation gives CASSWEGEKLFF.

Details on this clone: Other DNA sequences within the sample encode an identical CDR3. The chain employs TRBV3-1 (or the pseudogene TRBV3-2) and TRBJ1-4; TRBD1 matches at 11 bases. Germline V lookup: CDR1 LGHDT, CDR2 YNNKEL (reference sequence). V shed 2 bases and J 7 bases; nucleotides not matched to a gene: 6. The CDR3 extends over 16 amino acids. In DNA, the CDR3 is TGTGCCAGCAGCCAAAGCCCAGGGACAGGGGGTGAAAAACTGTTTTTT. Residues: CASSQSPGTGGEKLFF.

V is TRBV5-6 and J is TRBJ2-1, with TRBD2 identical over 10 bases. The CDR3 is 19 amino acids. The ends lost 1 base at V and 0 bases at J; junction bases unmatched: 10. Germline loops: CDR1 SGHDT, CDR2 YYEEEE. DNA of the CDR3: TGTGCCAGCAGCTTGAGGGTAGCGGGGGGCCGGCTCTCCTACAATGAGCAGTTCTTC. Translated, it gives CASSLRVAGGRLSYNEQFF.

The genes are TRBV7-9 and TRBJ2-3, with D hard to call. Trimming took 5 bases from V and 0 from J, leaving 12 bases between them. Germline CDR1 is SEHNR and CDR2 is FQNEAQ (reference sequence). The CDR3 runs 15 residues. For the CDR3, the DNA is TGTGCCAGCAGCATGGCGACATCTAGCACAGATACGCAGTATTTT. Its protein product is CASSMATSSTDTQYF.

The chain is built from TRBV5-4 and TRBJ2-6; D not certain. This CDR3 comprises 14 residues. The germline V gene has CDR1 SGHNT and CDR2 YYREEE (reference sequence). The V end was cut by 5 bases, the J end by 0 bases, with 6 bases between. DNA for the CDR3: TGTGCCAGCAGAGCCCCCTCTGGGGCCAACGTCCTGACTTTC. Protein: CASRAPSGANVLTF.

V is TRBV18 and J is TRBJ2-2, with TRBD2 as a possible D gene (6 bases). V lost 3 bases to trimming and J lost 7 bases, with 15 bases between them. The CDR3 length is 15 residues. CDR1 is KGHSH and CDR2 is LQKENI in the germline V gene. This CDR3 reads CASSPGLPGSGELFF. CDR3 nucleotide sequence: TGTGCCAGCTCACCTGGTCTCCCCGGGAGCGGGGAGCTGTTTTTT.

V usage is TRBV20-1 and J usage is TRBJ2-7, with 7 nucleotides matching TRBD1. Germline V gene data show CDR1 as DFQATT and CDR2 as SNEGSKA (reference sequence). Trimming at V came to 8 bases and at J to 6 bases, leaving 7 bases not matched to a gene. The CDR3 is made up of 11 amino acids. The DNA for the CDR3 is TGCAGTACCGACAGGGTTAGCGAGCAGTACTTC. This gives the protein CSTDRVSEQYF.

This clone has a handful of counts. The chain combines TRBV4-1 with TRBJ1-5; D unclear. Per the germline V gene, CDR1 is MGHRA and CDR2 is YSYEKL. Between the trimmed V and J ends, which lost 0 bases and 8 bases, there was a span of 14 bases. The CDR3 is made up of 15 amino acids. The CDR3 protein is CASSQEFRGREPQHF. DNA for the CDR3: TGCGCCAGCAGCCAAGAATTCCGGGGTCGAGAGCCCCAGCATTTT.

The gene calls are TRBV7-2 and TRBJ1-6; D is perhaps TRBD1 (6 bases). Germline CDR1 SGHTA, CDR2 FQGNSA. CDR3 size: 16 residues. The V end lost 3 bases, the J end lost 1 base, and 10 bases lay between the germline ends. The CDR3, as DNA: TGTGCCAGCAGCTTGGGGGGGCGTTCCTATAATTCACCCCTCCACTTT. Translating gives CASSLGGRSYNSPLHF.

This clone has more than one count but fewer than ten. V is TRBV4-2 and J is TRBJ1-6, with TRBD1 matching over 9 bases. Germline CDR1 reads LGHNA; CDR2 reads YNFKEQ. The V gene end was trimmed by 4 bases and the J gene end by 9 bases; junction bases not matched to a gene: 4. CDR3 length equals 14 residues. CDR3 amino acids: CASSPGQGTSPLHF. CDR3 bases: TGTGCCAGCAGCCCCGGACAGGGGACTTCACCCCTCCACTTT.

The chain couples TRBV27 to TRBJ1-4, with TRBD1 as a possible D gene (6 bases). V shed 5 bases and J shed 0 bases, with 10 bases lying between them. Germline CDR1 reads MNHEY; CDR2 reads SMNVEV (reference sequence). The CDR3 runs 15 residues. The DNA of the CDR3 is TGTGCCAGCAGTCCCAGGGGTACAACTAATGAAAAACTGTTTTTT. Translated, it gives CASSPRGTTNEKLFF.

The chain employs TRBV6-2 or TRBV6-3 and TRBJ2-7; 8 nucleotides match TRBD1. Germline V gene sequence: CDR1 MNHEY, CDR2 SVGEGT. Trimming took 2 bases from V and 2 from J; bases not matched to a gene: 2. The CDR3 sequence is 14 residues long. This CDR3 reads CASSYGTGPYEQYF. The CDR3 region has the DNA TGTGCCAGCAGTTACGGGACAGGTCCCTACGAGCAGTACTTC.

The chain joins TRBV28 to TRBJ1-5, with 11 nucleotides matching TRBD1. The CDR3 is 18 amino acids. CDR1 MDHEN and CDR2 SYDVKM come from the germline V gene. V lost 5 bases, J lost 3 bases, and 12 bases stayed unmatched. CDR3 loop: CASSPISGQGAINQPQHF. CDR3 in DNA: TGTGCCAGCAGTCCTATCTCTGGACAGGGGGCCATCAATCAGCCCCAGCATTTT.

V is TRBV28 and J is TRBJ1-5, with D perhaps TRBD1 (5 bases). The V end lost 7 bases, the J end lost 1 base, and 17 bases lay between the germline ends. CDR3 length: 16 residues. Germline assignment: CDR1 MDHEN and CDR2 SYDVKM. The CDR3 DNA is TGTGCCAGCACCCGGGGCGGGGGAACGAGCAATCAGCCCCAGCATTTT. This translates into CASTRGGGTSNQPQHF.

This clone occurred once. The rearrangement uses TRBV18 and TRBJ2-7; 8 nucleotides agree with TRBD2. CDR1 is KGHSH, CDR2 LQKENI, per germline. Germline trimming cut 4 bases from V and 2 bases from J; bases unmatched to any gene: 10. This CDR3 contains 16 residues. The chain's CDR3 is CASSLFAGGHAYEQYF. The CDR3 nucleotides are TGTGCCAGCTCACTCTTCGCGGGAGGCCACGCCTACGAGCAGTACTTC.

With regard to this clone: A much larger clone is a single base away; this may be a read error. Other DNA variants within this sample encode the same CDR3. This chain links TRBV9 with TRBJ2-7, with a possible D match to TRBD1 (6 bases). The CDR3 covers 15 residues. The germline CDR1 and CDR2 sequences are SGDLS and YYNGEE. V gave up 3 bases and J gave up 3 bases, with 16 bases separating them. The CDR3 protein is CASSASGTSRYEQYF. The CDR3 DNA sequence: TGTGCCAGCAGCGCATCCGGGACATCGCGCTACGAGCAGTACTTC.

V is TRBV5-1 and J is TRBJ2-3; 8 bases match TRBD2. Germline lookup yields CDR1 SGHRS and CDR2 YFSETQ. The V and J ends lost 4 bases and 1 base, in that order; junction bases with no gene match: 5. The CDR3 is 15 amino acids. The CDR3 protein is CASSIATSGTDTQYF. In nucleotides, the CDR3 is TGCGCCAGCAGCATAGCGACTAGCGGCACAGATACGCAGTATTTT.

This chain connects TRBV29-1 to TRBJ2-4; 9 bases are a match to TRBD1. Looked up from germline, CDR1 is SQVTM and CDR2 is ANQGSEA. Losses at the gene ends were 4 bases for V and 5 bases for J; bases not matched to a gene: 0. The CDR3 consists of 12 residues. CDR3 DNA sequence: TGCAGCGTTGGACAGGGGGAAAACATTCAGTACTTC. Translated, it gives CSVGQGENIQYF. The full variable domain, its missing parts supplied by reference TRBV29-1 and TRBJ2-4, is SAVISQKPSRDICQRGTSLTIQCQVDSQVTMMFWYRQQPGQSLTLIATANQGSEATYESGFVIDKFPISRPNLTFSTLTVSNMSPEDSSIYLCSVGQGENIQYFGAGTRLSVL.

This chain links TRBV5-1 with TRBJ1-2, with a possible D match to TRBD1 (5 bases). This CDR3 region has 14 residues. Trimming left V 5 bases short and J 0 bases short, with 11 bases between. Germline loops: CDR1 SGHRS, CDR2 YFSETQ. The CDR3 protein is CASRRDGANYGYTF. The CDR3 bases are TGCGCCAGCAGGCGGGACGGAGCTAACTATGGCTACACCTTC.

The CDR3 DNA reads as TGTGCCAGCAGTTACAGGCAGGGGGCAAGCGGGGAGCTGTTTTTT. It encodes CASSYRQGASGELFF. The genes are TRBV6-5 and TRBJ2-2, with TRBD1 matching over 8 bases. Germline V gene data show CDR1 as MNHEY and CDR2 as SVGAGI. The CDR3 contains 15 residues. The junction had 6 bases not matched to a gene; V was cut back by 2 bases and J by 7 bases.

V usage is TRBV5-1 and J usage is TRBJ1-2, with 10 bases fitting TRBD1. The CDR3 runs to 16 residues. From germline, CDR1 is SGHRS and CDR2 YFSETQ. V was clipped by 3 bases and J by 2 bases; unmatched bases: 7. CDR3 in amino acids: CASSWTGGENNYGYTF. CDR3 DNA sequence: TGCGCCAGCAGCTGGACAGGGGGAGAAAACAACTATGGCTACACCTTC.

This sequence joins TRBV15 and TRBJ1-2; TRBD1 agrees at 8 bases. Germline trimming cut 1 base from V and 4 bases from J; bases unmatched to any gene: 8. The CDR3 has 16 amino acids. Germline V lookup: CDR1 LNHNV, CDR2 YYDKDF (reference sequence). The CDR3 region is CATSRGGQGRVYGYTF. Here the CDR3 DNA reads TGTGCCACCAGCAGAGGCGGACAGGGTCGGGTCTATGGCTACACCTTC.